A single T cell receptor beta chain is shown here with its context. Its specificity is not known. This sample includes further DNA sequences coding for the same CDR3. This record belongs to a study of chemoradiotherapy in HPV16-positive cancers. Overall study results and limits: Candidate HPV-specific clones and E7-related TCR motifs grew in tumor during treatment.

The repertoire was sequenced with immunoSEQ multiplex PCR; TCRdb's copy has only in-frame clones and lacks some. This repertoire shows about 7,000 clones, about four fifths found once; its top ten account for over 5%. This sample comprised tumor tissue, obtained from a patient who underwent chemoradiotherapy. This clonotype was sampled from a human donor with HPV-associated anogenital cancer.

This CDR3 reads CASSVAQQAYYGYTF. CDR3 nucleotides: TGTGCCAGCAGCGTAGCTCAACAGGCGTACTATGGCTACACCTTC. This chain joins TRBV9 and TRBJ1-2, with TRBD1 as a possible D gene (5 bases). This CDR3 region has 15 residues. V was cut by 0 bases and J by 3 bases, with 12 bases left in between. Germline loops: CDR1 SGDLS, CDR2 YYNGEE.